This T cell receptor (beta chain) was found in a study of PD-1 blockade in classical Hodgkin lymphoma. Study-level points and caveats: For complete responders, baseline diversity was comparable to that of newly diagnosed patients. A reduction in baseline TCR diversity was reportedly seen in newly diagnosed patients relative to healthy donors.

Time point reported: cycle 4 day 1 (C4D1), after 6 weeks of nivolumab. In every patient, relapse followed autologous stem cell transplantation, while exposure to brentuximab vedotin differed. This clone was recorded only once. Antigen unknown. The repertoire was sequenced with immunoSEQ multiplex PCR; TCRdb's copy has only in-frame clones and lacks some. The sample yields about 92,000 clones, under 85% seen once. Source: peripheral blood mononuclear cells (PBMCs), taken before the fourth cycle of nivolumab. This receptor was obtained from a human donor with classical Hodgkin lymphoma.

CDR3 sequence (DNA): TGTGCCAGCAGTCCCGGACAGGGGGCGCTTATGTCTCGAGAGACCCAGTACTTC. The encoded protein is CASSPGQGALMSRETQYF. The chain has TRBV27 and TRBJ2-5; 11 bases are shared with TRBD1. CDR1 is MNHEY and CDR2 is SMNVEV in the germline V gene (reference sequence). The CDR3 loop spans 18 amino acids. Trimming removed 5 bases from V and 4 bases from J; junction bases left unmatched: 15.